The 22 T cell receptor beta chains below come from one sample, sequenced in a study of T-cell memory formation after mild COVID-19. TCRdb re-analysed the 5' RACE reads in MiXCR, keeping a single row per CDR3 protein. The profile shows 150,000 to 200,000 distinct CDR3 sequences, roughly 15% of them singletons. The material sequenced was PBMCs or a T cell subset sorted from them (not recorded which). The receptors were gathered from an adult woman who had mild COVID-19 (a few samples of this study predate the infection). Cell type and time point are not known.

The sample holds many counts of this clonotype. DNA for the CDR3: TGTGCCAGCAGCCCGGAGGTCGACCGGCCCGGGAGGGAGACCCAGTACTTC. Protein product: CASSPEVDRPGRETQYF. The chain links TRBV3-1 to TRBJ2-5; 7 bases agree with TRBD2. The V gene end was trimmed by 4 bases and the J gene end by 5 bases; junction bases not matched to a gene: 16. CDR1 and CDR2 (germline): LGHDT, YNNKEL (reference sequence). The CDR3 has 17 amino acids.

This chain connects TRBV12-3 or TRBV12-4 to TRBJ1-1, with D hard to call. The V end was cut by 7 bases, the J end by 1 base, with 13 bases between. The CDR3 length is 14 residues. The CDR3 protein is CASIPRTGNTEAFF. Here the CDR3 DNA reads TGTGCCAGCATCCCCCGGACTGGGAACACTGAAGCTTTCTTT.

This clonotype was detected a few times. The genes are TRBV2 and TRBJ1-1; possibly TRBD1 for D (6 bases). The CDR3 length is 13 residues. V lost 7 bases to trimming and J lost 1 base, with 10 bases between them. Germline assignment: CDR1 SNHLY and CDR2 FYNNEI. CDR3 protein: CASKQGQNTEAFF. As DNA, the CDR3 is TGTGCCAGCAAACAGGGCCAGAACACTGAAGCTTTCTTT.

The rearrangement links TRBV2 to TRBJ2-7; a weak D match, TRBD1 (5 bases). CDR1 SNHLY and CDR2 FYNNEI come from the germline V gene. Deletions cut 5 bases from V and 3 bases from J, with 14 bases between. This CDR3 is 14 amino acids long. CDR3 residues: CASSPTVRVYEQYF. CDR3 nucleotides: TGTGCCAGCAGTCCGACAGTTCGTGTCTACGAGCAGTACTTC. Complete variable domain (other parts from reference TRBV2 and TRBJ2-7): EPEVTQTPSHQVTQMGQEVILRCVPISNHLYFYWYRQILGQKVEFLVSFYNNEISEKSEIFDDQFSVERPDGSNFTLKIRSTKLEDSAMYFCASSPTVRVYEQYFGPGTRLTVT.

The V and J genes are TRBV5-6 and TRBJ2-7; D possibly corresponds to TRBD2 (5 bases). Trimming took off 0 bases at V and 2 bases at J, with 12 bases between the two ends. Germline lookup yields CDR1 SGHDT and CDR2 YYEEEE. The CDR3 consists of 15 residues. The CDR3 is CASSLGTLGTYEQYF. The DNA of the CDR3 is TGTGCCAGCAGCTTGGGGACTCTAGGAACCTACGAGCAGTACTTC.

This clonotype was observed at least ten times. V is TRBV5-1 and J is TRBJ2-7; TRBD1 matches at 8 bases. This CDR3 spans 15 amino acids. Germline V gene sequence: CDR1 SGHRS, CDR2 YFSETQ. V lost 4 bases and J lost 4; bases outside the gene matches: 10. CDR3 in amino acids: CASSAGTGLFYEQYF. CDR3 in DNA: TGCGCCAGCAGCGCCGGGACAGGACTCTTTTACGAGCAGTACTTC.

The rearrangement joins TRBV9 to TRBJ1-1; D possibly corresponds to TRBD1 (5 bases). V was pared by 0 bases and J by 1 base, with 7 bases between. This CDR3 has 14 amino acids. Germline values: CDR1 SGDLS, CDR2 YYNGEE. CDR3 in amino acids: CASSVGGPNTEAFF. Written as DNA, the CDR3 is TGTGCCAGCAGCGTAGGGGGCCCGAACACTGAAGCTTTCTTT.

This clonotype was seen a handful of times. The chain uses TRBV12-3 or TRBV12-4 and TRBJ2-3; a possible D gene is TRBD2 (6 bases). This CDR3 has 14 amino acids. V lost 3 bases and J lost 0, with 7 bases in between. The CDR3 loop reads CASSFLASTDTQYF. CDR3 nucleotide sequence: TGTGCCAGCAGTTTTCTAGCGAGCACAGATACGCAGTATTTT.

This chain connects TRBV4-3 to TRBJ2-3; TRBD2 is a possible D gene (6 bases). The CDR3 sequence is 17 residues long. Germline lookup yields CDR1 LGHNA and CDR2 YSLEER. V lost 1 base and J lost 0, with 14 bases in between. This CDR3 is CASSQGGLARSTDTQYF. The CDR3 DNA sequence: TGCGCCAGCAGCCAAGGGGGCCTAGCGAGAAGCACAGATACGCAGTATTTT.

The genes are TRBV6-5 and TRBJ2-3; 8 nucleotides align to TRBD2. This CDR3 has 13 residues. From germline, CDR1 is MNHEY and CDR2 SVGAGI. Germline trimming cut 6 bases from V and 4 bases from J; bases unmatched to any gene: 3. CDR3 in amino acids: CASRTGGADTQYF. The CDR3 DNA is TGTGCCAGCAGAACCGGGGGGGCAGATACGCAGTATTTT.

This clonotype has only a few counts. The chain has TRBV28 and TRBJ2-1; the match to TRBD2 covers 7 bases. The germline V gene has CDR1 MDHEN and CDR2 SYDVKM. Unmatched junction bases numbered 7, after V lost 8 bases and J lost 0 bases. The CDR3 is 15 amino acids. DNA for the CDR3: TGTGCCAGCGTTAGCGGGTTAAGCTCCTACAATGAGCAGTTCTTC. This encodes CASVSGLSSYNEQFF.

The chain employs TRBV7-9 and TRBJ1-3, with D possibly being TRBD1 (5 bases). This CDR3 spans 15 amino acids. The V gene lost 0 bases and the J gene lost 0 bases, with 6 bases spanning the gap. The germline V gene has CDR1 SEHNR and CDR2 FQNEAQ (reference sequence). This CDR3 is CASSLATASGNTIYF. Written as DNA, the CDR3 is TGTGCCAGCAGCTTAGCGACAGCCTCTGGAAACACCATATATTTT.

The J gene is TRBJ2-7, the V gene TRBV7-9; unclear D gene. CDR3 length: 11 residues. V lost 5 bases to trimming and J lost 3 bases, with 5 bases between them. Germline V gene lookup returns CDR1 SEHNR and CDR2 FQNEAQ (reference sequence). The CDR3 reads CASSPDYEQYF. For the CDR3, the DNA is TGTGCCAGCAGCCCCGACTACGAGCAGTACTTC. The full variable domain, in which reference TRBV7-9 and TRBJ2-7 provide the parts outside the CDR3, is DTGVSQNPRHKITKRGQNVTFRCDPISEHNRLYWYRQTLGQGPEFLTYFQNEAQLEKSRLLSDRFSAERPKGSFSTLEIQRTEQGDSAMYLCASSPDYEQYFGPGTRLTVT.

This clonotype was detected many times. The chain combines TRBV5-5 with TRBJ1-1; no firm D call. The germline V gene has CDR1 SGHKS and CDR2 YYEKEE (reference sequence). The CDR3 extends over 11 amino acids. V was trimmed by 0 bases and J by 6 bases, leaving 3 bases between them. CDR3 in DNA: TGTGCCAGCAGCTTGGTGTCTGAAGCTTTCTTT. Its protein product is CASSLVSEAFF.

The V gene is TRBV24-1, the J gene TRBJ1-1; the match to TRBD1 covers 7 bases. Germline loops: CDR1 KGHDR, CDR2 SFDVKD. V lost 9 bases, J lost 7 bases, and 13 bases stayed unmatched. The CDR3 is made up of 14 amino acids. The CDR3 reads CATSAGGIRREAFF. DNA for the CDR3: TGTGCCACCTCGGCAGGGGGGATCCGTCGTGAAGCTTTCTTT.

The rearrangement uses TRBV7-6 and TRBJ2-1, with 9 bases lining up with TRBD2. V shed 7 bases, J shed 6 bases, and the junction held 13 bases outside the gene matches. This CDR3 has 16 residues. Germline CDR1 is SGHVS and CDR2 is FNYEAQ. CDR3 DNA: TGTGCCAGCACGAAAGGGCCAGCGGGGGGCTTCAATGAGCAGTTCTTC. Protein product: CASTKGPAGGFNEQFF. Full variable domain (missing parts from reference TRBV7-6 and TRBJ2-1): GAGVSQSPRYKVTKRGQDVALRCDPISGHVSLYWYRQALGQGPEFLTYFNYEAQQDKSGLPNDRFSAERPEGSISTLTIQRTEQRDSAMYRCASTKGPAGGFNEQFFGPGTRLTVL.

The V call is TRBV18, the J call TRBJ2-3, with TRBD1 matching 8 bases. J lost 2 bases, V lost 2 bases, and 9 bases had no gene match. Germline CDR1 KGHSH, CDR2 LQKENI. The CDR3 sequence is 17 residues long. The CDR3 is CASSPRTGHSSTDTQYF. In DNA form, the CDR3 reads TGTGCCAGCTCACCAAGGACAGGGCATTCTTCCACAGATACGCAGTATTTT.

This clonotype was seen many times. The chain links TRBV9 to TRBJ2-7; possible D gene TRBD1, 5 bases. Germline-derived CDR1 and CDR2 are SGDLS and YYNGEE. Trimming took off 0 bases at V and 5 bases at J, with 15 bases between the two ends. The CDR3 covers 15 residues. CDR3 amino acids: CASSVGSGWDNEQYF. The CDR3 DNA sequence: TGTGCCAGCAGCGTAGGATCAGGGTGGGATAACGAGCAGTACTTC.

The CDR3 region is CASSVQGRNTEAFF. The CDR3, as DNA: TGTGCCAGCAGTGTGCAGGGGAGAAACACTGAAGCTTTCTTT. This chain joins TRBV2 and TRBJ1-1, with D tentatively TRBD1 (6 bases). Trimming pared 4 bases from V and 2 bases from J, leaving 11 bases between. Per the germline V gene, CDR1 is SNHLY and CDR2 is FYNNEI. This CDR3 has 14 amino acids.

This clonotype was observed a handful of times. The genes are TRBV18 and TRBJ2-1; TRBD2 matches at 12 bases. In germline, CDR1 is KGHSH, CDR2 LQKENI. V was pared by 3 bases and J by 5 bases, with 2 bases of the junction left unmatched. CDR3 length: 15 amino acids. The CDR3 sequence: CASSPPSGRDNEQFF. The DNA for the CDR3 is TGTGCCAGCTCACCCCCTAGCGGGAGGGACAATGAGCAGTTCTTC.

The V and J genes are TRBV12-3 or TRBV12-4 and TRBJ2-3; perhaps TRBD2 as D (6 bases). V was trimmed by 3 bases and J by 1 base, leaving 8 bases between them. This CDR3 comprises 14 residues. For the CDR3, the DNA is TGTGCCAGCAGTTTGGGAGGCCGCACAGATACGCAGTATTTT. Translated, it gives CASSLGGRTDTQYF.

The V and J genes are TRBV5-1 and TRBJ2-2, with D unclear. This CDR3 has 14 amino acids. V was shortened by 2 bases and J by 5 bases, with 10 bases between the two germline ends. The germline CDR1 and CDR2 sequences are SGHRS and YFSETQ. CDR3 sequence reads: CASSLVYGTGELFF. Written as DNA, the CDR3 is TGCGCCAGCAGCTTAGTCTACGGGACCGGGGAGCTGTTTTTT. Combining the CDR3 with reference TRBV5-1 and TRBJ2-2 gives the whole variable domain KAGVTQTPRYLIKTRGQQVTLSCSPISGHRSVSWYQQTPGQGLQFLFEYFSETQRNKGNFPGRFSGRQFSNSRSEMNVSTLELGDSALYLCASSLVYGTGELFFGEGSRLTVL.